Following are 16 T cell receptor beta chains from one sample sequenced in a study of T cells in tumors after PD-1 blockade. The protocol was immunoSEQ multiplex PCR, while the TCRdb copy is restricted to in-frame clones and leaves out a portion. The sample shows approximately 6,300 clones, roughly two thirds of them seen only once. The source material was tumor tissue, sampled before anti-PD-1 treatment. These receptors were taken from a human donor with basal cell carcinoma.

The chain uses TRBV11-3 and TRBJ1-5; D possibly corresponds to TRBD1 (5 bases). The CDR3 runs to 15 residues. V lost 1 base to trimming and J lost 8 bases, with 15 bases between them. CDR1 SGHNT and CDR2 YENEEA come from the germline V gene. For the CDR3, the DNA is TGTGCCAGCAGCTTAGGGGGTGACACGGGGGAGCCCCAGCATTTT. Amino acids: CASSLGGDTGEPQHF. Complete variable domain (other parts from reference TRBV11-3 and TRBJ1-5): EAGVVQSPRYKIIEKKQPVAFWCNPISGHNTLYWYLQNLGQGPELLIRYENEEAVDDSQLPKDRFSAERLKGVDSTLKIQPAELGDSAVYLCASSLGGDTGEPQHFGDGTRLSIL.

CDR3 protein: CASSLVPSGGVVDTQYF. The CDR3 nucleotides read TGTGCCAGCAGCTTGGTACCTAGCGGGGGGGTGGTAGATACGCAGTATTTT. This sequence joins TRBV5-4 and TRBJ2-3, with TRBD2 matching over 12 bases. Trimming at V came to 0 bases and at J to 5 bases, leaving 7 bases not matched to a gene. The CDR3 is 17 amino acids. CDR1 and CDR2 (germline): SGHNT, YYREEE (reference sequence). The variable domain in full, with the rest retrieved from reference TRBV5-4 and TRBJ2-3, is ETGVTQSPTHLIKTRGQQVTLRCSSQSGHNTVSWYQQALGQGPQFIFQYYREEENGRGNFPPRFSGLQFPNYSSELNVNALELDDSALYLCASSLVPSGGVVDTQYFGPGTRLTVL.

This clone was recorded a few times. The chain is built from TRBV3-1 (or the pseudogene TRBV3-2) and TRBJ1-3; D remains ambiguous. Trimming removed 2 bases from V and 0 bases from J, with 14 bases in between. Looked up from germline, CDR1 is LGHDT and CDR2 is YNNKEL (reference sequence). The CDR3 spans 17 residues. The DNA of the CDR3 is TGTGCCAGCAGCCAAACCCTCGGTGGCTACTCTGGAAACACCATATATTTT. Residues: CASSQTLGGYSGNTIYF.

This clone was counted between two and nine times. The V call is TRBV13, the J call TRBJ1-2, with no clear D. The CDR3 is 14 amino acids. CDR1 is PRHDT, CDR2 FYEKMQ, per germline (reference sequence). Trimming left V 5 bases short and J 4 bases short, with 14 bases between. The CDR3 protein is CASSKTDRSYGYTF. Here the CDR3 DNA reads TGTGCCAGCAGCAAAACGGACCGAAGCTATGGCTACACCTTC.

This clone was picked up a small number of times. The CDR3 sequence: CASSGDDRAGYNEQFF. CDR3 coding DNA: TGTGCCAGCAGCGGGGATGACAGGGCTGGCTACAATGAGCAGTTCTTC. The chain carries TRBV11-3 and TRBJ2-1; TRBD1 agrees at 7 bases. CDR1 is SGHNT, CDR2 YENEEA, per germline. The J segment lost 3 bases and the V segment lost 5 bases, leaving 10 bases of the junction unmatched. The CDR3 loop spans 16 amino acids.

This rearrangement joins TRBV6-1 to TRBJ2-5, with TRBD2 matching over 9 bases. CDR1 is MNHNS, CDR2 SASEGT, per germline. V lost 3 bases to trimming and J lost 2 bases; unmatched junction nucleotides: 7. The CDR3 runs to 16 residues. DNA for the CDR3: TGTGCCAGCAGTGAGGTCGGCGGGGGGGTGCAAGAGACCCAGTACTTC. Protein product: CASSEVGGGVQETQYF.

The genes are TRBV7-2 and TRBJ2-2; TRBD2 agrees at 7 bases. The CDR3 sequence is 15 residues long. Germline V gene data show CDR1 as SGHTA and CDR2 as FQGNSA. Trimming cost V 4 bases and J 7 bases; bases outside gene matches: 9. The CDR3 DNA reads as TGTGCCAGCAGCTCCGGGACTATCCTCGACGGGGAGCTGTTTTTT. This translates into CASSSGTILDGELFF.

The V and J genes are TRBV6-5 and TRBJ1-6; 10 bases match TRBD1. Germline V gene lookup returns CDR1 MNHEY and CDR2 SVGAGI. After removal of 10 bases from V and 6 bases from J, the junction contained 6 bases not matched to a gene. This CDR3 contains 14 residues. The CDR3 protein is CATRQGAGNSPLHF. CDR3 nucleotides: TGTGCCACCCGACAGGGGGCGGGTAATTCACCCCTCCACTTT.

This clone rates as large. This chain uses TRBV19 with TRBJ1-1; possible D gene TRBD1, 5 bases. Trimming left V 8 bases short and J 4 bases short, with 11 bases between. This CDR3 is built from 12 residues. The germline V gene encodes CDR1 LNHDA and CDR2 SQIVND (reference sequence). The CDR3 DNA reads TGTGCCAGTGCCCAGGGCGGCACTGAAGCTTTCTTT. Its translation: CASAQGGTEAFF.

V is TRBV27 and J is TRBJ2-1, with 10 positions matching TRBD1. CDR1 is MNHEY and CDR2 is SMNVEV in the germline V gene (reference sequence). The CDR3 has 15 amino acids. After removal of 3 bases from V and 10 bases from J, the junction contained 9 bases not matched to a gene. CDR3 nucleotide sequence: TGTGCCAGCAGTTTTGGGGACAGGGGCTACAGGGAGCAGTTCTTC. This encodes CASSFGDRGYREQFF.

V gene TRBV6-5 combines with J gene TRBJ1-3; tentatively, D is TRBD1 (5 bases). In germline, CDR1 is MNHEY, CDR2 SVGAGI. The length of the CDR3 is 14 residues. Deletions cut 6 bases from V and 7 bases from J, with 16 bases between. CDR3: CASSSPVGGNTIYF. The CDR3 region has the DNA TGTGCCAGCAGCTCCCCGGTCGGGGGGAACACCATATATTTT.

The chain uses TRBV7-9 and TRBJ1-1; D gene ambiguous. CDR3 length: 13 amino acids. Germline CDR1 SEHNR, CDR2 FQNEAQ (reference sequence). V was pared by 5 bases and J by 4 bases, with 11 bases between. Here the CDR3 reads CASSPGVATEAFF. CDR3 bases: TGTGCCAGCAGCCCTGGGGTTGCCACTGAAGCTTTCTTT. Supplemented by reference TRBV7-9 and TRBJ1-1, the full variable domain reads DTGVSQNPRHKITKRGQNVTFRCDPISEHNRLYWYRQTLGQGPEFLTYFQNEAQLEKSRLLSDRFSAERPKGSFSTLEIQRTEQGDSAMYLCASSPGVATEAFFGQGTRLTVV.

The V call is TRBV6-5, the J call TRBJ2-5; D is unclear. The CDR3 contains 15 residues. Deletions cut 0 bases from V and 1 base from J, with 9 bases between. From germline, CDR1 is MNHEY and CDR2 SVGAGI. CDR3 amino acids: CASSYSGGTQETQYF. CDR3 DNA: TGTGCCAGCAGTTACTCTGGCGGAACCCAAGAGACCCAGTACTTC.

The chain has TRBV7-3 and TRBJ2-2; 9 positions agree with TRBD2. V dropped 5 bases and J dropped 0; count of bases not matched to a gene: 4. Germline V gene sequence: CDR1 SGHTA, CDR2 FQGTGA. This CDR3 region has 16 residues. The CDR3 region has the DNA TGTGCCAGCAGCCCAGCGGGGGGCCCGAACACCGGGGAGCTGTTTTTT. It specifies CASSPAGGPNTGELFF.

The V gene is TRBV21-1, the J gene TRBJ2-1. TRBV21-1 is termed a pseudogene. The CDR3 has 13 amino acids. CDR3 DNA sequence: TGTGCCAGCAGCACGACCTTGAGCAATGAGCAGTTCTTC. Translation: CASSTTLSNEQFF.

The chain links TRBV20-1 to TRBJ2-3; D might be TRBD1 or TRBD2, each matching 6 bases. Germline V gene sequence: CDR1 DFQATT, CDR2 SNEGSKA (reference sequence). CDR3 length: 12 residues. Between the trimmed V and J ends, which lost 3 bases and 8 bases, there was a span of 12 bases. The CDR3 sequence: CSASPEGGTQYF. The CDR3 region has the DNA TGCAGTGCTAGTCCTGAGGGGGGTACGCAGTATTTT.